This entry lists 30 T cell receptor beta chains sequenced from one sample in a study of T-cell reconstitution after alpha-beta-depleted transplantation in children. A TCRbeta library incorporating unique molecular identifiers was prepared. From the PCR reads, TCRdb called clonotypes with MiXCR, one entry per CDR3 protein. The sample has some 400,000 distinct CDR3 sequences, over 20% seen once. Sequenced here: PBMCs from the stem cell graft donor, sampled from the stem cell graft. All receptors derive from a human donor who donated a stem cell graft to a child with acute myeloid leukemia.

V gene TRBV6-1 combines with J gene TRBJ1-2; 8 bases align to TRBD1. The CDR3 runs 12 residues. CDR1 and CDR2 from the germline V gene are MNHNS and SASEGT. Trimming at V came to 3 bases and at J to 8 bases, leaving 2 bases not matched to a gene. CDR3 nucleotides: TGTGCCAGCAGTGAGACAGGGGAGGGCTACACCTTC. This translates into CASSETGEGYTF.

This chain links TRBV5-1 with TRBJ2-7; a weak D match, TRBD1 (5 bases). CDR3 size: 14 residues. V gave up 4 bases and J gave up 5 bases, with 16 bases separating them. Germline CDR1 and CDR2: SGHRS and YFSETQ. In nucleotides, the CDR3 is TGCGCCAGCAGCCAAGACACCAGGGTCGACGAGCAGTACTTC. It codes for CASSQDTRVDEQYF.

The chain joins TRBV21-1 to TRBJ2-7. TRBV21-1 is recorded as a pseudogene. The CDR3 is made up of 14 amino acids. The CDR3 loop is CASSKAGSDYEQYF. CDR3 nucleotides: TGTGCCAGCAGCAAAGCGGGGTCCGATTACGAGCAGTACTTC.

A few counts support this clonotype. The chain combines TRBV16 with TRBJ2-7; TRBD1 agrees at 7 bases. The V gene end was trimmed by 4 bases and the J gene end by 4 bases; junction bases not matched to a gene: 7. The CDR3 is 14 residues long. From germline, CDR1 is KGHSY and CDR2 FQNENV. CDR3 amino acids: CASSRRDSRYEQYF. The CDR3, as DNA: TGTGCCAGCAGCCGACGGGACAGCAGATACGAGCAGTACTTC.

This clonotype came up many times. V usage is TRBV15 and J usage is TRBJ1-2, with D possibly TRBD1 on 5 matching bases. The CDR3 length is 14 residues. In germline, CDR1 is LNHNV, CDR2 YYDKDF (reference sequence). Trimming took 0 bases from V and 4 from J, leaving 9 bases between them. DNA of the CDR3: TGTGCCACCAGCAGAGAATCGGGGGGCTATGGCTACACCTTC. It yields the protein CATSRESGGYGYTF.

The sample holds a few counts of this clonotype. The J gene is TRBJ2-5, the V gene TRBV15; D gene ambiguous. Germline-derived CDR1 and CDR2 are LNHNV and YYDKDF (reference sequence). This CDR3 is built from 14 residues. Trimming removed 5 bases at V and 2 bases at J, with 12 bases between. The CDR3 DNA is TGTGCCACCAGCTCCCGGACCTCTCAAGAGACCCAGTACTTC. Protein sequence: CATSSRTSQETQYF.

This sequence joins TRBV15 and TRBJ1-4; no reliable D call. The length of the CDR3 is 15 residues. Between the trimmed V and J ends, which lost 0 bases and 3 bases, there was a span of 8 bases. In germline, CDR1 is LNHNV, CDR2 YYDKDF (reference sequence). CDR3 nucleotides: TGTGCCACCAGCAGAGATCGGGGTGCTAATGAAAAACTGTTTTTT. Encoded protein: CATSRDRGANEKLFF.

The J gene is TRBJ2-3, the V gene TRBV3-1; the D is unclear. This CDR3 has 16 amino acids. V lost 0 bases and J lost 6, with 16 bases in between. From germline, CDR1 is LGHDT and CDR2 YNNKEL (reference sequence). The CDR3 bases are TGTGCCAGCAGCCAAGATCGGCCCAGCCCGAGGGATACGCAGTATTTT. It codes for CASSQDRPSPRDTQYF.

The rearrangement joins TRBV25-1 to TRBJ2-2; D remains unclear. The CDR3 length is 15 residues. Germline CDR1 is MGHDK and CDR2 is SYGVNS. Trimming removed 4 bases from V and 5 bases from J, with 14 bases in between. CDR3 sequence reads: CASSGSWGKTGELFF. The CDR3 DNA reads TGTGCCAGCAGTGGGTCGTGGGGTAAAACCGGGGAGCTGTTTTTT.

This clonotype was counted between two and nine times. J is TRBJ2-7 and V is TRBV29-1, with a weak D call TRBD2 (5 bases). The CDR3 is 12 residues long. Trimming left V 4 bases short and J 0 bases short, with 7 bases between. Germline V gene sequence: CDR1 SQVTM, CDR2 ANQGSEA. In DNA, the CDR3 is TGCAGCGTTGTACGGGACTCCTACGAGCAGTACTTC. This encodes CSVVRDSYEQYF.

V is TRBV5-1 and J is TRBJ1-1; a weak D match, TRBD1 (5 bases). CDR1 is SGHRS and CDR2 is YFSETQ in the germline V gene. Trimming removed 2 bases at V and 1 base at J, with 9 bases between. The CDR3 loop spans 14 amino acids. CDR3 protein: CASSFGGSNTEAFF. CDR3 nucleotides: TGCGCCAGCAGCTTTGGGGGTTCGAACACTGAAGCTTTCTTT.

This rearrangement joins TRBV29-1 to TRBJ1-5; D gene uncertain. CDR1 and CDR2 from the germline V gene are SQVTM and ANQGSEA. This CDR3 spans 13 amino acids. V lost 5 bases and J 3 bases, leaving 11 bases between the germline ends. CDR3 coding DNA: TGCAGCGTTATGGGCATGGACAATCAGCCCCAGCATTTT. It specifies CSVMGMDNQPQHF.

The chain is built from TRBV12-3 or TRBV12-4 and TRBJ2-1, with D possibly matching TRBD2 (5 bases). The length of the CDR3 is 15 residues. Trimming cost V 2 bases and J 6 bases, with 14 bases left between them. CDR3: CASSLNGKRPNEQFF. CDR3 coding DNA: TGTGCCAGCAGTTTAAACGGGAAAAGACCCAATGAGCAGTTCTTC.

This chain connects TRBV9 to TRBJ1-1, with TRBD1 matching 11 bases. The CDR3 sequence is 18 residues long. Germline CDR1 and CDR2: SGDLS and YYNGEE. V shed 3 bases and J 6 bases; nucleotides not matched to a gene: 16. The CDR3 sequence: CASSDNRDRGSSVAEAFF. The CDR3 region has the DNA TGTGCCAGCAGCGACAATCGGGACAGGGGGTCGTCGGTCGCTGAAGCTTTCTTT.

This clonotype has just a few counts. V is TRBV29-1 and J is TRBJ2-2, with TRBD1 as a possible D gene (5 bases). The CDR3 covers 13 residues. Germline V gene sequence: CDR1 SQVTM, CDR2 ANQGSEA. Trimming cost V 0 bases and J 7 bases, with 9 bases left between them. This chain's CDR3 is CSVEDSGFGELFF. The CDR3 bases are TGCAGCGTTGAAGATTCAGGGTTCGGGGAGCTGTTTTTT.

Regarding this clonotype: The germline gene is not matched at one end of the junction; a read error may be the cause. The chain uses TRBV7-9 and TRBJ1-5, with D unclear. Per germline, CDR1 SEHNR and CDR2 FQNEAQ (reference sequence). The CDR3 sequence is 13 residues long. For the CDR3, the DNA is TGTGCCAGCAGCTGGCGTTCTAATCAGCCCGAGCATTTT. It specifies CASSWRSNQPEHF.

This clonotype appeared many times. This chain joins TRBV7-9 and TRBJ1-6; D gene uncertain. The CDR3 sequence is 12 residues long. Germline V gives CDR1 SEHNR, CDR2 FQNEAQ (reference sequence). Between the trimmed V and J ends, which lost 5 bases and 5 bases, there was a span of 4 bases. The CDR3 reads CASSQDNSPLHF. In nucleotides, the CDR3 is TGTGCCAGCAGCCAAGATAATTCACCCCTCCACTTT.

The chain recombines TRBV11-3 with TRBJ2-1; D is possibly TRBD2 (5 bases). Germline loops: CDR1 SGHNT, CDR2 YENEEA. The CDR3 has 13 amino acids. The ends were cut back, 1 base at V and 9 bases at J, with 10 bases in the middle. CDR3 protein: CASSLGRAGEQFF. CDR3 nucleotides: TGTGCCAGCAGCTTAGGTAGGGCGGGTGAGCAGTTCTTC.

This clonotype was detected ten times or more. The chain links TRBV29-1 to TRBJ2-1, with a tentative D call TRBD1 (5 bases). Germline CDR1 is SQVTM and CDR2 is ANQGSEA. This CDR3 spans 12 amino acids. Deletions cut 6 bases from V and 9 bases from J, with 15 bases between. This CDR3 reads CSVKAREREQFF. The DNA of the CDR3 is TGCAGCGTCAAGGCCAGGGAACGTGAGCAGTTCTTC.

This clonotype was seen only a few times. V usage is TRBV19 and J usage is TRBJ2-2, with TRBD2 identical over 10 bases. The trim removed 10 bases at V and 7 bases at J, leaving 12 bases unmatched. Germline-derived CDR1 and CDR2 are LNHDA and SQIVND (reference sequence). This CDR3 has 15 amino acids. This CDR3 reads CATRSGSGRIGELFF. The CDR3 DNA sequence: TGTGCCACCCGCTCGGGTAGCGGGAGGATCGGGGAGCTGTTTTTT.

This clonotype appeared many times. The V call is TRBV20-1, the J call TRBJ2-3; D may be TRBD2 (5 bases). The germline V gene has CDR1 DFQATT and CDR2 SNEGSKA (reference sequence). V lost 1 base and J 0 bases, leaving 11 bases between the germline ends. The CDR3 consists of 15 residues. CDR3 nucleotides: TGCAGTGCTAGAGTTTTCCTAGCTAGCACAGATACGCAGTATTTT. Protein product: CSARVFLASTDTQYF.

Written as DNA, the CDR3 is TGCAGCCTTTTGTGGGACAGGGGGCAAGAGACCCAGTACTTC. Its protein product is CSLLWDRGQETQYF. The rearrangement joins TRBV29-1 to TRBJ2-5, with TRBD1 identical over 11 bases. Germline assignment: CDR1 SQVTM and CDR2 ANQGSEA. V was pared by 8 bases and J by 2 bases, with 7 bases of the junction left unmatched. The CDR3 totals 14 residues.

The rearrangement uses TRBV25-1 and TRBJ2-6; D not resolved. CDR1 MGHDK and CDR2 SYGVNS come from the germline V gene. Deletions cut 4 bases from V and 4 bases from J, with 8 bases between. The CDR3 has 14 residues. CDR3 amino acids: CASSALSGANVLTF. The DNA for the CDR3 is TGTGCCAGCAGTGCTCTTTCCGGGGCCAACGTCCTGACTTTC.

This clonotype was picked up many times. The chain links TRBV29-1 to TRBJ2-7; the D gene could be TRBD1 or TRBD2 (7 bases each). CDR3 length: 14 amino acids. Germline CDR1 SQVTM, CDR2 ANQGSEA. V lost 6 bases and J lost 0, with 15 bases in between. This chain's CDR3 is CSVRGGPGSYEQYF. CDR3 bases: TGCAGCGTCAGGGGGGGGCCAGGCTCCTACGAGCAGTACTTC.

The gene calls are TRBV24-1 and TRBJ2-1, with 7 bases matching TRBD2. The germline V gene has CDR1 KGHDR and CDR2 SFDVKD. This CDR3 is built from 17 residues. J gave up 5 bases and V 7 bases, and 16 bases lay outside the gene matches. In nucleotides, the CDR3 is TGTGCCACCAGCCCCCCCTCTAGCGGAGGGAGGCACAATGAGCAGTTCTTC. Translation gives CATSPPSSGGRHNEQFF.

At least ten counts were recorded for this clonotype. The rearrangement uses TRBV12-3 or TRBV12-4 and TRBJ2-1; TRBD1 agrees at 8 bases. Unmatched junction bases numbered 4, after V lost 3 bases and J lost 6 bases. The CDR3 is made up of 14 amino acids. CDR3: CASSLDRAGNEQFF. The CDR3, as DNA: TGTGCCAGCAGTTTGGACAGGGCTGGCAATGAGCAGTTCTTC.

The chain employs TRBV11-3 and TRBJ2-1; D unresolved. The germline V and J ends were trimmed by 3 bases and 6 bases, with 9 bases remaining between them. The V gene's germline CDR1 is SGHNT and CDR2 YENEEA. This CDR3 spans 13 amino acids. The CDR3 DNA follows: TGTGCCAGCAGCTTGGCCACTGGCAATGAGCAGTTCTTC. Its translation is CASSLATGNEQFF.

Many counts were recorded for this clonotype. The chain combines TRBV27 with TRBJ2-7, with 10 bases lining up with TRBD1. Unmatched junction bases numbered 10, after V lost 8 bases and J lost 6 bases. This CDR3 has 14 amino acids. CDR1 is MNHEY, CDR2 SMNVEV, per germline (reference sequence). CDR3 region: CASPDPGQGFEQYF. The CDR3 bases are TGTGCCAGCCCGGATCCGGGACAGGGGTTCGAGCAGTACTTC.

This clonotype was detected ten times or more. The chain carries TRBV5-5 and TRBJ2-1; no reliable D call. The length of the CDR3 is 15 residues. V lost 5 bases and J lost 0, with 12 bases in between. Germline CDR1 is SGHKS and CDR2 is YYEKEE (reference sequence). The DNA of the CDR3 is TGTGCCAGCAGTCCTAGAGACGGCTCCTACAATGAGCAGTTCTTC. This encodes CASSPRDGSYNEQFF.

This rearrangement joins TRBV27 to TRBJ1-5, with D maybe TRBD1 (5 bases). Trimming stripped 0 bases from V and 7 bases from J, with 13 bases between. This CDR3 is built from 15 residues. Germline V CDR1 and CDR2: MNHEY, SMNVEV (reference sequence). The CDR3 sequence is CASSLSWGIGQPQHF. DNA of the CDR3: TGTGCCAGCAGTTTATCATGGGGGATCGGGCAGCCCCAGCATTTT.